The T cell receptor beta chain under discussion was sequenced for a study of cytotoxic CD8 clonotypes in ibrutinib-treated CLL. Across the study: Of a cohort that held some twelve relapsed/refractory and 15 treatment-naive patients, 17 to 18 were IGHV unmutated. Study results and caveats: Circulating CD8+ T-cell counts were tracked by baseline clonality, which exceeded that of age-matched healthy donors.

CDR1 SSHAT and CDR2 FNYEAQ come from the germline V gene (reference sequence). The CDR3 contains 13 residues. The V and J ends lost 2 bases and 5 bases respectively, with 10 bases between them. Turning to this clone: What it binds is unknown.

The repertoire was sequenced with immunoSEQ multiplex PCR; TCRdb's copy has only in-frame clones and lacks some. The data contain approximately 60,000 clones, roughly 50% of them singletons. Here the sequenced sample was PBMCs, taken after 24 months of ibrutinib treatment. The clonotype comes from a human donor with chronic lymphocytic leukemia. This chain uses TRBV7-7 with TRBJ2-7; no clear D gene. CDR3 sequence (DNA): TGTGCCAGCAGCTTATCACAGATGGACGAGCAGTACTTC. It specifies CASSLSQMDEQYF.